Below, 2 T cell receptor beta chains from the same sample are listed, as sequenced in a study of blood T cell repertoires in COVID-19. The protocol was immunoSEQ multiplex PCR, while the TCRdb copy is restricted to in-frame clones and leaves out a portion. In the table there are 110,000 to 150,000 clones, 88% of which are singletons. The sample consisted of peripheral blood. All receptors derive from a woman aged 60 to 75 with acute or convalescent COVID-19.

CDR3 sequence (DNA): TGTGCCAGTAGTAGGCAGGGCCAAACCTATGGCTACACCTTC. The encoded protein is CASSRQGQTYGYTF. The chain couples TRBV19 to TRBJ1-2; weak D call: TRBD1 (5 bases). CDR3 size: 14 residues. Trimming left V 4 bases short and J 4 bases short, with 13 bases between. CDR1 is LNHDA, CDR2 SQIVND, per germline (reference sequence).

The genes are TRBV7-2 and TRBJ1-2; 8 bases match TRBD1. The junction had 4 bases not matched to a gene; V was cut back by 4 bases and J by 3 bases. Germline loops: CDR1 SGHTA, CDR2 FQGNSA. The CDR3 consists of 14 residues. CDR3 loop: CASSSDRADYGYTF. CDR3 DNA sequence: TGTGCCAGCAGCTCGGACAGGGCAGACTATGGCTACACCTTC.